The rows below give T cell receptor beta chains drawn from one sample of a study of T cells in localized non-small cell lung cancer. Sequencing used immunoSEQ multiplex PCR; TCRdb keeps in-frame clones, though not all of them. The table has around 12,000 clones, 65% to 85% seen once. The starting material was peripheral blood, obtained before any cancer treatment. All receptors derive from a male donor older than 55 with stage I lung adenocarcinoma. Each CDR3 is given with its conserved first and last residue. D genes are given only for firm matches. Clone size is not always given. Where it is, it says once, few, many or a class for expanded clones.

J gene | D gene | clone size | V gene | CDR3 protein | CDR3 DNA
TRBJ2-1 | TRBD1 | . | TRBV29-1 | CSVAQGAHEQFF | TGCAGCGTTGCACAGGGGGCCCATGAGCAGTTCTTC
TRBJ1-1 | . | . | TRBV28 | CASRSGPLAFF | TGTGCCAGCAGGAGCGGGCCCCTGGCTTTCTTT
TRBJ1-1 | . | . | TRBV5-1 | CASSLGQRANTEAFF | TGCGCCAGCAGCTTAGGACAGAGGGCGAACACTGAAGCTTTCTTT
TRBJ1-3 | . | once | TRBV7-9 | CASSHLRQVGSGNTIYF | TGTGCCAGCAGCCATTTACGACAGGTGGGCTCTGGAAACACCATATATTTT
TRBJ2-1 | TRBD2 | . | TRBV12-5 | CASGPSGRAGEQFF | TGTGCTAGTGGTCCGAGCGGGAGGGCAGGTGAGCAGTTCTTC
TRBJ2-1 | TRBD2 | . | TRBV6-5 | CATLRGGGKNEQFF | TGTGCCACCCTCCGGGGGGGCGGGAAAAATGAGCAGTTCTTC
TRBJ2-5 | TRBD2 | . | TRBV28 | CASSSLTSGILGTQYF | TGTGCCAGCAGTTCCCTGACTAGCGGGATCCTGGGGACCCAGTACTTC
TRBJ2-7 | TRBD2 | . | TRBV4-2 | CASSQDLAGGFYEQYF | TGTGCCAGCAGCCAAGATCTAGCGGGAGGATTCTACGAGCAGTACTTC
TRBJ2-1 | TRBD2 | . | TRBV5-1 | CASSSPGLAGYNEQFF | TGCGCCAGCAGCTCCCCGGGACTAGCGGGCTACAATGAGCAGTTCTTC
TRBJ2-5 | TRBD2 | . | TRBV9 | CASSGGLAGVRETQYF | TGTGCCAGCAGCGGGGGACTAGCGGGAGTAAGGGAGACCCAGTACTTC
TRBJ2-3 | TRBD1 | . | TRBV11-2 | CASSFIPGTGVTQYF | TGTGCCAGCAGCTTTATCCCCGGGACAGGGGTTACGCAGTATTTT
TRBJ1-1 | TRBD1 | . | TRBV5-6 | CASSVGQGNTEAFF | TGTGCCAGCAGCGTGGGACAGGGGAACACTGAAGCTTTCTTT
TRBJ2-7 | . | . | TRBV11-1 | CASSLAGRGGSYEQYF | TGTGCCAGCAGCTTAGCGGGCCGGGGCGGCTCCTACGAGCAGTACTTC
TRBJ2-7 | . | . | TRBV6-1 | CASSDTGGGRSYEQYF | TGTGCCAGCAGTGATACCGGAGGGGGGCGGTCCTACGAGCAGTACTTC
TRBJ1-5 | . | . | TRBV6-5 | CASSADNFGNQPQHF | TGTGCCAGCAGCGCCGACAATTTCGGGAATCAGCCCCAGCATTTT
TRBJ2-1 | . | . | TRBV9 | CASSVGGLTGDEQFF | TGTGCCAGCAGCGTGGGGGGCCTGACTGGGGATGAGCAGTTCTTC
TRBJ2-6 | . | . | TRBV19 | CASSIDSGRIFSGANVLTF | TGTGCCAGTAGTATAGATTCGGGCAGAATATTCTCTGGGGCCAACGTCCTGACTTTC
TRBJ2-1 | . | . | TRBV6-6 | CASSPSSWEQFF | TGTGCCAGCAGCCCCTCGTCATGGGAGCAGTTCTTC
TRBJ1-4 | . | . | TRBV27 | CASSPQVSATNERLFF | TGTGCCAGCAGTCCTCAGGTGTCTGCAACTAATGAAAGACTGTTTTTT
TRBJ2-3 | . | . | TRBV7-3 | CASSTSSSTDTQYF | TGTGCCAGCAGCACCTCCTCTAGCACAGATACGCAGTATTTT
TRBJ1-5 | TRBD1 | . | TRBV6-5 | CASSSTGTQPQHF | TGTGCCAGCAGTTCGACAGGGACTCAGCCCCAGCATTTT
TRBJ2-1 | TRBD1 | . | TRBV5-1 | CASSPGQGRHNEQFF | TGCGCCAGCAGCCCGGGACAGGGGAGACACAATGAGCAGTTCTTC
TRBJ1-4 | . | . | TRBV6-4 | CASSPPRAGCNEKLFF | TGTGCCAGCAGTCCACCTAGAGCAGGGTGTAATGAAAAACTGTTTTTT
TRBJ2-7 | . | few | TRBV6-5 | CASRRISSYEQYF | TGTGCCAGCAGGAGGATCAGCTCCTACGAGCAGTACTTC
TRBJ1-6 | . | . | TRBV4-1 | CASSPQGIAYNSPLHF | TGCGCCAGCAGCCCCCAGGGGATCGCCTATAATTCACCCCTCCACTTT
TRBJ1-3 | . | . | TRBV18 | CASSPPKPGASGNTIYF | TGTGCCAGCTCACCACCCAAACCGGGGGCCTCTGGAAACACCATATATTTT
TRBJ2-2 | . | . | TRBV2 | CASSRLDTGELFF | TGTGCCAGCAGTCGACTAGATACCGGGGAGCTGTTTTTT
TRBJ2-7 | . | few | TRBV7-2 | CASSLSDRYEQYF | TGTGCCAGCAGCTTAAGTGACCGCTACGAGCAGTACTTC
TRBJ1-5 | . | once | TRBV6-1 | CASSPRRAEQPQHF | TGTGCCAGCAGTCCCCGACGGGCAGAGCAGCCCCAGCATTTT
TRBJ2-3 | TRBD2 | . | TRBV5-1 | CASSSGLQQLTDTQYF | TGCGCCAGCAGCTCGGGACTACAACAACTCACAGATACGCAGTATTTT
TRBJ2-7 | . | . | TRBV7-9 | CASSTDGGREQYF | TGTGCCAGCAGCACTGACGGGGGGCGGGAGCAGTACTTC
TRBJ1-4 | . | . | TRBV2 | CASCRTEVNEKLFF | TGTGCCAGCTGTCGGACAGAAGTTAATGAAAAACTGTTTTTT
TRBJ2-5 | TRBD1 | . | TRBV6-1 | CASREGQGLETQYF | TGTGCCAGCAGGGAAGGACAGGGGTTAGAGACCCAGTACTTC
TRBJ1-6 | TRBD1 | . | TRBV28 | CASSLGGQGASYNSPLHF | TGTGCCAGCAGTTTAGGGGGACAGGGGGCCTCCTATAATTCACCCCTCCACTTT
TRBJ1-5 | . | . | TRBV27 | CASSLSQYNQPQHF | TGTGCCAGCAGTTTATCTCAGTACAATCAGCCCCAGCATTTT
TRBJ2-1 | TRBD2 | . | TRBV15 | CATSRTSGFYNEQFF | TGTGCCACCAGCAGGACTAGCGGGTTCTACAATGAGCAGTTCTTC
TRBJ2-5 | . | once | TRBV6-4 | CASLRDPTKETQYF | TGTGCCAGCCTCAGGGATCCGACTAAAGAGACCCAGTACTTC
TRBJ2-2 | . | once | TRBV18 | CASSGDTGELFF | TGTGCCAGCTCAGGTGACACCGGGGAGCTGTTTTTT
TRBJ1-1 | . | . | TRBV10-3 | CAISGGVGTEAFF | TGTGCCATCAGCGGGGGCGTTGGCACTGAAGCTTTCTTT
TRBJ1-5 | . | . | TRBV7-8 | CASSPGGGRGENQPQHF | TGTGCCAGCAGCCCGGGGGGAGGGAGAGGGGAGAATCAGCCCCAGCATTTT
TRBJ2-7 | . | once | TRBV5-1 | CASRQGGEANEQYF | TGCGCCAGCAGGCAAGGGGGAGAGGCCAACGAGCAGTACTTC
TRBJ2-3 | TRBD2 | once | TRBV6-5 | CASSYSSGSGTDTQYF | TGTGCCAGCAGTTACTCAAGCGGGAGTGGCACAGATACGCAGTATTTT
TRBJ2-3 | . | few | TRBV5-8 | CATRPEPGTDTQYF | TGTGCCACCCGGCCAGAACCGGGTACAGATACGCAGTATTTT
TRBJ2-7 | . | once | TRBV21-1 | CASSKGPGREQYF | TGTGCCAGCAGCAAAGGGCCAGGTCGTGAGCAGTACTTC
TRBJ2-7 | TRBD2 | . | TRBV5-6 | CASSSLAGDYEQYF | TGTGCCAGCAGCTCGCTAGCGGGAGACTACGAGCAGTACTTC
TRBJ2-7 | TRBD2 | . | TRBV10-3 | CAIRAGGLEQYF | TGTGCCATCAGGGCGGGAGGGCTGGAGCAGTACTTC
TRBJ1-2 | . | . | TRBV19 | CASSIDARYNYGYTF | TGTGCCAGTAGTATAGATGCTAGGTATAACTATGGCTACACCTTC